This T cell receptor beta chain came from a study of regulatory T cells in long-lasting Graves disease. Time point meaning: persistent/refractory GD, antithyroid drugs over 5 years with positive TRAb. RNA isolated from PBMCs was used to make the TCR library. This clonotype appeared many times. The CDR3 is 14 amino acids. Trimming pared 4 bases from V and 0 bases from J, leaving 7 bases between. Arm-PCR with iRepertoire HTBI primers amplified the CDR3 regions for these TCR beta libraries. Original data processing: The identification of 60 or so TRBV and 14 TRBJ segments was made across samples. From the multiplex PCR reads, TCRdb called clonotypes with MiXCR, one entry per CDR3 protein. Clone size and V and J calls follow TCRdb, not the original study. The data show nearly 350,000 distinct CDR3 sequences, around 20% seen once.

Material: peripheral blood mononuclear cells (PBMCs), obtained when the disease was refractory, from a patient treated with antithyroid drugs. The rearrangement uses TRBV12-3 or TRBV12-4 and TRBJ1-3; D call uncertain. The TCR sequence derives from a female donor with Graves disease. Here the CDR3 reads CASSSALSGNTIYF. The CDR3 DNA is TGTGCCAGCAGTTCAGCCCTCTCTGGAAACACCATATATTTT.